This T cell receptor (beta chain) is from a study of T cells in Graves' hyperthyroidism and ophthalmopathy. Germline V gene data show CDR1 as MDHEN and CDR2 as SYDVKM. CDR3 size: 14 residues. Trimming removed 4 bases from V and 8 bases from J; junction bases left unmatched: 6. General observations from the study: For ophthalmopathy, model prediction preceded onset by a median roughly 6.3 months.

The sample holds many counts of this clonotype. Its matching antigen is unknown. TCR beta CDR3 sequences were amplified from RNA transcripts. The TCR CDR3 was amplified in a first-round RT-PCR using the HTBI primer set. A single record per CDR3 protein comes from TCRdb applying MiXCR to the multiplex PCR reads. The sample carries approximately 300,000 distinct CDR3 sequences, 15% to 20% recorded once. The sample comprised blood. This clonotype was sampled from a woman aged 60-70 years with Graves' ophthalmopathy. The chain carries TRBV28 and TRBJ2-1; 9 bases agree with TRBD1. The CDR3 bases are TGTGCCAGCAGTTCATCGGACAGGGGTCATGAGCAGTTCTTC. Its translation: CASSSSDRGHEQFF.